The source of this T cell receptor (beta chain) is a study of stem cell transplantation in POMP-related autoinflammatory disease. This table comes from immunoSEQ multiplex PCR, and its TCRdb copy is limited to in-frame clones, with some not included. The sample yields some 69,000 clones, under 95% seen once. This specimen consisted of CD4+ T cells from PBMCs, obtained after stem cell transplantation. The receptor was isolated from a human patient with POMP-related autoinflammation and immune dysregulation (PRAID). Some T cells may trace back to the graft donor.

The CDR3 sequence: CAPGTGGSGNTIYF. The CDR3, as DNA: TGCGCCCCCGGGACAGGGGGCTCTGGAAACACCATATATTTT. The chain recombines TRBV23-1 with TRBJ1-3; 11 positions agree with TRBD1. TRBV23-1 is designated an ORF whose function remains uncertain. CDR3 size: 14 residues. Trimming removed 11 bases from V and 0 bases from J; junction bases left unmatched: 3.